This entry is about one T cell receptor beta chain. Antigen specificity is unknown. This entry belongs to a study of CD8+ T cells in alopecia areata. Turning to the study itself: Twice daily, treated patients received 5 to 10 mg of oral tofacitinib. Overall study findings and caveats: Lesional scalp exceeded normal scalp in clonality, especially in alopecia totalis/universalis. Within the top 100, expanded CD8+ clones significantly decreased with tofacitinib, as did scalp clonality.

The germline V gene has CDR1 SGHDT and CDR2 YYEEEE. This CDR3 has 15 amino acids. The junction had 7 bases not matched to a gene; V was cut back by 0 bases and J by 8 bases. After isolation, RNA underwent reverse transcription to generate cDNA as the sequencing template. Libraries were prepared by immunoSEQ multiplex PCR; TCRdb keeps only in-frame clonotypes and omits some of them. The sample has about 270,000 clones; about 60% are singletons. The treatment: oral pan-JAK inhibitor, 5-10 mg twice daily. This TCR was sampled from a human donor with alopecia areata. The gene calls are TRBV5-6 and TRBJ2-1; TRBD2 matches at 8 bases. Sequencing was performed on CD4+ T cells sorted from blood, taken at roughly week 52, from a patient treated with tofacitinib. CDR3 coding DNA: TGTGCCAGCAGCTTGGCGGGGGGGCCGAGGGATGAGCAGTTCTTC. Encoded protein: CASSLAGGPRDEQFF.